This TCR beta chain was profiled in a study of metastatic and nonmetastatic thyroid tumors. Overall study: Repertoire data that came from the blood and tumor or nodule tissue of malignant and benign thyroid patients were compared. Broader study findings: Across blood and tumor, TCR beta diversity in malignant thyroid tumors was reportedly significantly higher than in benign nodules.

Per the authors' pipeline: The study built a papillary thyroid cancer distant-metastasis classifier from CDR3 differences across clinicopathological groups. MiXCR reprocessed the PCR reads for TCRdb. The V and J calls were not made by the authors but by TCRdb's processing. The profile shows 25,000 to 35,000 clones, about 10% of them singletons. No treatment had been given to any patient before thyroid surgery. The CDR3 contains 14 residues. Losses at the gene ends were 2 bases for V and 6 bases for J; bases not matched to a gene: 7. Per germline, CDR1 DFQATT and CDR2 SNEGSKA (reference sequence). This clone was observed at least ten times. What it recognizes is unknown.

V gene TRBV20-1 combines with J gene TRBJ1-5; 7 bases are shared with TRBD1. This sequence originates from a female donor with papillary thyroid cancer or a benign thyroid nodule (not recorded which). Some clones in this sample may be carry-over from other donors' samples. Sequenced material: blood. The CDR3 DNA reads TGCAGTGCTAGACCCCAGGGGGACATTCAGCCCCAGCATTTT. This sequence encodes CSARPQGDIQPQHF.